The 5 T cell receptor beta chains below come from one sample, sequenced in a study of T cell repertoires in cytomegalovirus infection. TCRdb re-called the reads through MiXCR, storing one row per CDR3 protein. The table has more than 250,000 distinct CDR3 sequences, around 25% seen once. No antigens are known for them. Source: cultured PBMCs, taken from culture after CMV antigen stimulation. Every receptor here comes from a human donor in good health (CMV status not recorded). Some clones in this sample may be carry-over from other donors' samples.

The chain joins TRBV28 to TRBJ2-1; TRBD2 matches 10 bases. Germline-derived CDR1 and CDR2 are MDHEN and SYDVKM. The CDR3 covers 14 residues. Germline trimming cut 6 bases from V and 10 bases from J; bases unmatched to any gene: 9. CDR3 nucleotides: TGTGCCAGCAGCGTCGGGCTAGCGGGAGTGGAGCAGTTCTTC. Encoded protein: CASSVGLAGVEQFF. Full variable domain (rest looked up from reference TRBV28 and TRBJ2-1): DVKVTQSSRYLVKRTGEKVFLECVQDMDHENMFWYRQDPGLGLRLIYFSYDVKMKEKGDIPEGYSVSREKKERFSLILESASTNQTSMYLCASSVGLAGVEQFFGPGTRLTVL.

This clonotype turned up a few times. This chain connects TRBV27 to TRBJ2-7; 7 bases agree with TRBD1. Per the germline V gene, CDR1 is MNHEY and CDR2 is SMNVEV (reference sequence). The CDR3 loop spans 17 amino acids. J lost 7 bases, V lost 6 bases, and 21 bases had no gene match. CDR3 nucleotide sequence: TGTGCCAGCAGACCACCATCTAGGGGGCCTCCCAGTCGGGAGCAGTACTTC. Its protein product is CASRPPSRGPPSREQYF.

This clonotype turned up a few times. This chain uses TRBV6-2 or TRBV6-3 with TRBJ2-7; 14 bases line up with TRBD2. J was trimmed by 6 bases and V by 2 bases; bases with no gene match: 6. In germline, CDR1 is MNHEY, CDR2 SVGEGT. There are 16 residues in the CDR3. The CDR3 reads CASSYPGTSGSTEQYV. The CDR3 nucleotides read TGTGCCAGCAGTTACCCCGGGACTAGCGGGAGTACCGAGCAGTACGTC.

This clonotype was counted between two and nine times. The V and J genes are TRBV28 and TRBJ1-2, with TRBD1 matching 12 bases. With V trimmed by 6 bases and J by 6 bases, 8 bases remained unmatched. The CDR3 runs to 15 residues. The germline gives CDR1 MDHEN, CDR2 SYDVKM. The CDR3 protein is CASRGGQGASDGYTF. CDR3 DNA: TGTGCCAGCAGGGGGGGACAGGGGGCTTCAGATGGCTACACCTTC.

CDR3 DNA sequence: TGTGCCAGCAGCCAATCAGGGGGTACTGAAGCTTTCTTT. As protein: CASSQSGGTEAFF. The chain recombines TRBV7-6 with TRBJ1-1; 7 positions match TRBD1. Germline values: CDR1 SGHVS, CDR2 FNYEAQ. Losses at the gene ends were 5 bases for V and 5 bases for J; bases not matched to a gene: 5. There are 13 residues in the CDR3.